A selection of T cell receptor beta chains follows, all from one sample in a study of shared clonotypes between healthy human individuals. Only in-frame clones appear in the TCRdb table, and some are missing; sequencing was by immunoSEQ multiplex PCR. The sample gives about 1.1 million clones, 75% to 80% of which show up once; more than 0.55% is in the top ten. Sequencing was carried out using memory CD4+ T cells from PBMCs. The receptors come from a man in his late teens or twenties in good health. Some clones in this sample may be carry-over from other donors' samples. Both conserved end residues are part of each CDR3. A D gene is named only where the DNA matches it firmly. Some rows have no size entry. The others give once, few or many, or a class for an expanded clone.

>TRBD1|TRBV28|-|TRBJ2-1|15
CASSHRTGWDNEQFF
TGTGCCAGCAGCCATCGGACAGGGTGGGACAATGAGCAGTTCTTC
>TRBD2|TRBV7-2|-|TRBJ2-1|16
CASSPHLAGAYNEQFF
TGTGCCAGCAGCCCCCACCTAGCGGGGGCCTACAATGAGCAGTTCTTC
>-|TRBV6-5|-|TRBJ1-1|16
CASSYSITGGGTEAFF
TGTGCCAGCAGTTACAGTATCACGGGCGGGGGCACTGAAGCTTTCTTT
>TRBD2|TRBV5-1|many|TRBJ2-7|14
CASSLGDYIYEQYF
TGCGCCAGCAGCTTGGGGGACTACATCTACGAGCAGTACTTC
>-|TRBV27|-|TRBJ1-1|15
CASSSPAKGNTEAFF
TGTGCCAGCAGTTCCCCTGCCAAGGGGAACACTGAAGCTTTCTTT
>-|TRBV6-5|-|TRBJ1-2|16
CASSYQQGQPLYGYTF
TGTGCCAGCAGTTATCAGCAGGGCCAGCCCCTCTATGGCTACACCTTC
>TRBD1|TRBV27|-|TRBJ1-5|18
CASSPWASGQGGGQPQHF
TGTGCCAGCAGTCCATGGGCCTCGGGACAGGGGGGAGGTCAGCCCCAGCATTTT
>-|TRBV7-8|few|TRBJ1-3|13
CASSWGHGNTIYF
TGTGCCAGCAGCTGGGGACACGGAAACACCATATATTTT
>-|TRBV27|-|TRBJ1-1|14
CASSWGVGNTEAFF
TGTGCCAGCAGTTGGGGGGTGGGAAACACTGAAGCTTTCTTT
>-|TRBV10-3|-|TRBJ1-2|15
CAISELGPLVDGYTF
TGTGCCATCAGTGAGTTGGGACCCTTAGTAGATGGCTACACCTTC
>TRBD1|TRBV9|-|TRBJ1-4|16
CASSVGWSGGREKLFF
TGTGCCAGCAGCGTTGGATGGTCAGGGGGCAGGGAAAAACTGTTTTTT
>TRBD2|TRBV6-5|-|TRBJ2-2|13
CASGSGDTGELFF
TGTGCCAGCGGAAGCGGGGACACCGGGGAGCTGTTTTTT
>TRBD1|TRBV9|-|TRBJ1-4|14
CASSGDRGFEKLFF
TGTGCCAGCAGCGGGGACAGGGGGTTCGAAAAACTGTTTTTT
>TRBD1|TRBV6-1|-|TRBJ1-1|13
CAARQGPYTEAFF
TGTGCCGCCAGACAGGGACCTTACACTGAAGCTTTCTTT
>TRBD1|TRBV5-6|-|TRBJ1-2|11
CASSSGQIYTF
TGTGCCAGCAGCTCGGGACAGATCTACACCTTC
>-|TRBV27|-|TRBJ2-1|14
CASSGLNPPNEQFF
TGTGCCAGCAGCGGACTCAACCCTCCAAATGAGCAGTTCTTC
>-|TRBV7-2|once|TRBJ1-2|14
CASSLVRGNYGYTF
TGTGCCAGCAGCCTCGTTAGGGGAAACTATGGCTACACCTTC
>-|TRBV4-2|-|TRBJ2-1|15
CASSQEGRSQREQFF
TGTGCCAGCAGCCAAGAAGGTAGAAGCCAGCGCGAGCAGTTCTTC
>-|TRBV2|-|TRBJ1-1|14
CASRREGMNTEAFF
TGTGCCAGCAGGCGGGAGGGGATGAACACTGAAGCTTTCTTT
>TRBD2|TRBV7-2|few|TRBJ2-5|16
CASRSTPGLVLETQYF
TGTGCCAGCAGATCAACCCCGGGACTAGTGTTGGAGACCCAGTACTTC
>-|TRBV5-6|-|TRBJ2-5|14
CASSLGWTEETQYF
TGTGCCAGCAGCTTAGGGTGGACAGAAGAGACCCAGTACTTC
>-|TRBV7-2|once|TRBJ1-5|16
CASSPQGLLSNQPQHF
TGTGCCAGCAGCCCCCAAGGACTGCTTAGCAATCAGCCCCAGCATTTT
>TRBD1|TRBV5-6|-|TRBJ2-4|16
CASSSPHRTGENIQYF
TGTGCCAGCAGCTCTCCCCACAGGACAGGGGAAAACATTCAGTACTTC
>-|TRBV27|-|TRBJ2-2|13
CASSFGPPGELFF
TGTGCCAGCAGTTTCGGCCCGCCCGGGGAGCTGTTTTTT
>TRBD2|TRBV11-2|-|TRBJ2-7|15
CASSLVGGLINEQYF
TGTGCCAGCAGCTTAGTGGGAGGGCTAATAAACGAGCAGTACTTC
>-|TRBV14|-|TRBJ2-4|14
CASSQGAGLRIQYF
TGTGCCAGCAGCCAAGGAGCAGGCCTACGGATTCAGTACTTC
>TRBD2|TRBV7-3|-|TRBJ2-1|19
CASSLQSPVGLAGGYEQFF
TGTGCCAGCAGCTTACAGAGCCCGGTGGGACTAGCGGGTGGCTATGAGCAGTTCTTC
>TRBD1|TRBV6-1|-|TRBJ1-2|13
CASSLTGIGGYTF
TGTGCCAGCAGCTTGACAGGGATCGGTGGCTACACCTTC
>-|TRBV5-8|-|TRBJ1-4|14
CASSFRSTSEKLFF
TGTGCCAGCAGCTTCCGGAGTACCAGTGAAAAACTGTTTTTT
>TRBD1|TRBV2|-|TRBJ2-7|14
CASYRSSGQIEQYF
TGTGCCAGCTACCGGAGCTCGGGACAGATCGAGCAGTACTTC
>TRBD1|TRBV11-2|-|TRBJ2-7|16
CASSRLGQGTTYEQYF
TGTGCCAGCAGCAGACTGGGACAGGGAACAACCTACGAGCAGTACTTC
>-|TRBV5-1|-|TRBJ2-5|14
CASSGGKAEETQYF
TGCGCCAGCAGCGGCGGGAAGGCGGAAGAGACCCAGTACTTC
>-|TRBV5-6|-|TRBJ2-7|13
CASSFGDRYEQYF
TGTGCCAGCAGCTTTGGAGATCGCTACGAGCAGTACTTC
>-|TRBV18|-|TRBJ1-2|14
CASSPVKGNYGYTF
TGTGCCAGCTCACCGGTCAAGGGTAACTATGGCTACACCTTC
>TRBD2|TRBV5-1|-|TRBJ2-1|16
CASSLGTSGLYNEQFF
TGCGCCAGCAGCTTGGGGACTAGCGGGCTTTACAATGAGCAGTTCTTC